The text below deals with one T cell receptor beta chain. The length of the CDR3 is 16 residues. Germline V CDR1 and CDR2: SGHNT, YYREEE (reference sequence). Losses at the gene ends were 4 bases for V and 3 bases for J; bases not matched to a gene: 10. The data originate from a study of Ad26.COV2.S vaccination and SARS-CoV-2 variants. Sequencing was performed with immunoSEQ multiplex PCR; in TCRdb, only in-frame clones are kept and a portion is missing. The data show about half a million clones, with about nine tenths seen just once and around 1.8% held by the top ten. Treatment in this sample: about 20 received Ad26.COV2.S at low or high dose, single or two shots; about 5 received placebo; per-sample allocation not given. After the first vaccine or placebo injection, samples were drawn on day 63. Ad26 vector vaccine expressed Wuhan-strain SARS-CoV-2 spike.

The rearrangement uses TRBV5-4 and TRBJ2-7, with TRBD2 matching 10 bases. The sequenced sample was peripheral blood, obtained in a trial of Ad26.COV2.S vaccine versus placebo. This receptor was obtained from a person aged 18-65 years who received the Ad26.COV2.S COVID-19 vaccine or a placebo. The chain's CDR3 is CASSPGGLAAIYEQYF. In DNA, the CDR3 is TGTGCCAGCAGCCCCGGAGGACTAGCGGCGATCTACGAGCAGTACTTC.